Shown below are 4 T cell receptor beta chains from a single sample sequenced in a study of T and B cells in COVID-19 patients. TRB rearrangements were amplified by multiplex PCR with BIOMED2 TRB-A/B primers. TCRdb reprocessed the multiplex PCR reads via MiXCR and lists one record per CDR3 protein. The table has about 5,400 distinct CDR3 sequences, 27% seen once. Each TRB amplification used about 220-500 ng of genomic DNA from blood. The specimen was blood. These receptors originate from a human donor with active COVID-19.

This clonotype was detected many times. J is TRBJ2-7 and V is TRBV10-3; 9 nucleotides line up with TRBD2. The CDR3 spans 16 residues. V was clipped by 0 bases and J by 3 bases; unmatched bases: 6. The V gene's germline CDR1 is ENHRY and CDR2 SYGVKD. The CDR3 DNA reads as TGTGCCATCAGTGAGTCTGGGGTAGCGGGAGTCTACGAGCAGTACTTC. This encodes CAISESGVAGVYEQYF.

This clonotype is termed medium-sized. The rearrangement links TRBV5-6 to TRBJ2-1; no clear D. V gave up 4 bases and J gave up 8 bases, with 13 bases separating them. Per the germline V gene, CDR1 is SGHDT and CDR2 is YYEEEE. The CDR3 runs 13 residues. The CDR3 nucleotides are TGTGCCAGCAGCCCCACTGGCCCACATGAGCAGTTCTTC. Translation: CASSPTGPHEQFF.

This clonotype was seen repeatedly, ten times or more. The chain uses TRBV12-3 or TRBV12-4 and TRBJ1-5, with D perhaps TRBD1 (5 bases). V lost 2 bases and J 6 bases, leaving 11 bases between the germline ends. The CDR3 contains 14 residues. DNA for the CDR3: TGTGCCAGCAGTTTACTCCTTAGGGGTCAGCCCCAGCATTTT. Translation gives CASSLLLRGQPQHF.

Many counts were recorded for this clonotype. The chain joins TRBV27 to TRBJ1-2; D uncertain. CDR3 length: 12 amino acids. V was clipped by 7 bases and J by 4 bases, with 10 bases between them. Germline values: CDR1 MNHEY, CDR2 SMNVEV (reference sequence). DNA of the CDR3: TGTGCCAGCACCACGGTGGGCTATGGCTACACCTTC. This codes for CASTTVGYGYTF.